The rows below give T cell receptor beta chains drawn from one sample of a study of regulatory T cells in long-lasting Graves disease. MiXCR was run by TCRdb on the multiplex PCR reads, yielding one entry per CDR3 protein. This sample yields 300,000 to 400,000 distinct CDR3 sequences, of which roughly 18% are seen a single time; about 38% belongs to the top ten. The input for sequencing was peripheral blood mononuclear cells (PBMCs), taken at new diagnosis, from a patient treated with antithyroid drugs. These receptors came from a female donor with Graves disease. The CDR3 runs from the conserved cysteine through the conserved F or W. The D gene is left open where the match is weak. Expanded clones get a size class; other rows say once, few or many, or leave the size out.

d_call	clone_size	v_call	j_call	cdr3_nt	cdr3_aa
NA	few	TRBV11-1	TRBJ2-1	TGTGCCAGCAGCTTAAACTCCCTAGTGGGTTACAATGAGCAGTTCTTC	CASSLNSLVGYNEQFF
TRBD1	NA	TRBV2	TRBJ2-3	TGTGCCAGCAGCGATGGACAGGTCAGCACAGATACGCAGTATTTT	CASSDGQVSTDTQYF
NA	many	TRBV11-2	TRBJ1-3	TGTGCCAGCAGCTTAGATCCCTGGCAAGACTCTGGAAACACCATATATTTT	CASSLDPWQDSGNTIYF
NA	many	TRBV7-3	TRBJ1-2	TGTGCCAGCAGCCCTCGGCGCTCTGAGGGCTACACCTTC	CASSPRRSEGYTF
NA	NA	TRBV19	TRBJ2-2	TGTGCCAGTAGTATAACCCAGAACACCGGGGAGCTGTTTTTT	CASSITQNTGELFF
NA	few	TRBV3-1	TRBJ2-5	TGTGCCAGCAGCCAAGATAGAGGGCAAGAGATCCAGTACTTC	CASSQDRGQEIQYF
TRBD2	NA	TRBV20-1	TRBJ2-3	TGCAGTGCTAGAGATCCTAGCGGGAGTACAGATACGCAGTATTTT	CSARDPSGSTDTQYF
NA	few	TRBV14	TRBJ2-1	TGTGCCAGCAGCCAAGAGAGGGGATCCTACAATGAGCAGTTCTTC	CASSQERGSYNEQFF
NA	many	TRBV11-2	TRBJ2-7	TGTGCCAGCAGCTTAGACAGGCTGAACTACGAGCAGTACTTC	CASSLDRLNYEQYF
NA	many	TRBV5-1	TRBJ2-5	TGCGCCAGCAGCTTGGCTTCCGGTCCGCAAGAGACCCAGTACTTC	CASSLASGPQETQYF
TRBD1	many	TRBV11-2	TRBJ1-6	TGTGCCAGCAGTCGTGCAACGGGACAGGTTGGCTCACCCCTCCACTTT	CASSRATGQVGSPLHF
NA	many	TRBV3-1	TRBJ2-2	TGTGCCAGCAGCCAAGGCCCGGAGGGCACCGGGGAGCTGTTTTTT	CASSQGPEGTGELFF
TRBD2	NA	TRBV29-1	TRBJ2-5	TGCAGCGTCGCGGGACTAGCGGAGGGGCGTTACGAGACCCAGTACTTC	CSVAGLAEGRYETQYF
TRBD2	few	TRBV7-9	TRBJ2-1	TGTGCCAGCAGCCCCCTAGCGGGGGATTACAATGAGCAGTTCTTC	CASSPLAGDYNEQFF
NA	many	TRBV6-1	TRBJ2-7	TGTGCCAGCGCCGGGCGAGGGTTTAGGGAGCAGTACTTC	CASAGRGFREQYF
NA	many	TRBV5-1	TRBJ2-5	TGCGCCAGCAGCTTGGACGGGGGAAGGACCCAGTACTTC	CASSLDGGRTQYF
NA	many	TRBV7-2	TRBJ2-7	TGTGCCAGCAGCTTAGGGGCTGGAGCTTACGAGCAGTACTTC	CASSLGAGAYEQYF
NA	many	TRBV15	TRBJ2-1	TGTGCCACCAGCAGAGGGGCAATGGCTGAGCAGTTCTTC	CATSRGAMAEQFF
TRBD1	NA	TRBV5-1	TRBJ2-2	TGCGCCAGCAGCGAACAGACGGGACAGGGCACCGGGGAGCTGTTTTTT	CASSEQTGQGTGELFF
NA	many	TRBV19	TRBJ2-1	TGTGCCAGTACCCTTAACAATGAGCAGTTCTTC	CASTLNNEQFF
NA	many	TRBV15	TRBJ2-1	TGTGCCACCAGCAGAGAATTGCGGGAAGGCAATGAGCAGTTCTTC	CATSRELREGNEQFF
TRBD2	many	TRBV12-3/TRBV12-4	TRBJ2-5	TGTGCCAGCAGTTCGACTAGCGGGAGAGGTGAGACCCAGTACTTC	CASSSTSGRGETQYF
TRBD2	few	TRBV7-6	TRBJ2-7	TGTGCCAGCAGCTCCGTAGCGGGAGGGCCACATATAACCTACGAGCAGTACTTC	CASSSVAGGPHITYEQYF
TRBD2	many	TRBV6-1	TRBJ2-3	TGTGCCAGCAGCGGACTAGCGGGAGGCCTCACAGATACGCAGTATTTT	CASSGLAGGLTDTQYF
TRBD2	NA	TRBV14	TRBJ2-2	TGTGCCAGCAGCCAAGACCTAGCGGGAGTGAAGGCCGGGGAGCTGTTTTTT	CASSQDLAGVKAGELFF
TRBD2	many	TRBV28	TRBJ2-3	TGTGCCAGCAGTTCCCGGGAGGCGGATACGCAGTATTTT	CASSSREADTQYF
NA	many	TRBV30	TRBJ1-6	TGTGCCCACCGGGAGACTTATAATTCACCCCTCCACTTT	CAHRETYNSPLHF
NA	NA	TRBV7-9	TRBJ1-4	TGTGCCAGCAGCTTAGCGCACGGTAACGAAAAACTGTTTTTT	CASSLAHGNEKLFF
NA	once	TRBV11-2	TRBJ1-1	TGTGCCAGCAGCTTAGGTACGGCCCTCGGGGGTACTGAAGCTTTCTTT	CASSLGTALGGTEAFF
NA	few	TRBV28	TRBJ2-2	TGTGCCAGCAACACCTATGGGGGGACGTCCGGGGAGCTGTTTTTT	CASNTYGGTSGELFF
NA	NA	TRBV28	TRBJ1-2	TGTGCCAGCAGTTTGGGTCTGGCGATCTATGGCTACACCTTC	CASSLGLAIYGYTF
NA	NA	TRBV6-2/TRBV6-3	TRBJ2-5	TGTGCCAGCAGTTACGCCTTGGGGGGACCCCCCCAAGAGACCCAGTACTTC	CASSYALGGPPQETQYF
NA	many	TRBV20-1	TRBJ2-3	TGCAGTGCCCCCTGGGGGGGCACAGATACGCAGTATTTT	CSAPWGGTDTQYF
NA	NA	TRBV6-9	TRBJ1-5	TGTGCCAGCAGTTACGGTTGGCAGGTAGTCAATCAGCCCCAGCATTTT	CASSYGWQVVNQPQHF
NA	many	TRBV10-2	TRBJ1-4	TGCGCCAGCAGTGAGCTCGAGGGCTCCCAAGGGGACCATGAAAAACTGTTTTTT	CASSELEGSQGDHEKLFF
NA	many	TRBV27	TRBJ2-7	TGTGCCAGCAGTCGATCGGGCCCCCTTGAGCAGTACTTC	CASSRSGPLEQYF
NA	many	TRBV7-2	TRBJ2-1	TGTGCCAGCAGCTTAGGTATAGCGGAAGCACGTCGGTTCTTC	CASSLGIAEARRFF
TRBD2	many	TRBV20-1	TRBJ2-1	TGCAGTGCTCCGGGTAGCGGGAGCTATGAGCAGTTCTTC	CSAPGSGSYEQFF
NA	many	TRBV28	TRBJ2-4	TGTGCCAGCAGTTTTCTGGCCACCGGAGCCAAAAACATTCAGTACTTC	CASSFLATGAKNIQYF
TRBD1	many	TRBV12-3/TRBV12-4	TRBJ1-2	TGTGCCAGCAGTCCGGGACAGGGGATGTTTGGCTACACCTTC	CASSPGQGMFGYTF
NA	NA	TRBV20-1	TRBJ2-1	TGCAGTGCTAGAGATCCCCAGGGGACCCTCCCTGAGCAGTTCTTC	CSARDPQGTLPEQFF
TRBD1	NA	TRBV11-3	TRBJ2-1	TGTGCCAGCAGCTTAGATAATGGACAGGTGTACAATGAGCAGTTCTTC	CASSLDNGQVYNEQFF
TRBD1	many	TRBV2	TRBJ2-7	TGTGCCAGCAGACCACAGGGGTCAACCCGACGCGAGCAGTACTTC	CASRPQGSTRREQYF
TRBD2	NA	TRBV28	TRBJ2-1	TGTGCCAGCAGTCCGCACTCGACTAGCGGGCGGTACAATGAGCAGTTCTTC	CASSPHSTSGRYNEQFF